The 30 T cell receptor beta chains below come from one sample, sequenced in a study of T cells in Graves' hyperthyroidism and ophthalmopathy. Regions amplified from RNA transcripts were the TCR beta CDR3 regions. The study used the HTBI primer set for a first-round RT-PCR of the TCR CDR3. TCRdb fed the multiplex PCR reads into MiXCR, producing one record per CDR3 protein. Among roughly 600,000 distinct CDR3 sequences, about 14% were seen once, and the ten largest hold around an eighth. Material: blood. These receptors were collected from a woman in her forties or fifties with Graves' ophthalmopathy.

The table lists this clonotype with many counts. This rearrangement joins TRBV27 to TRBJ2-2, with 8 bases aligning to TRBD2. The CDR3 is 16 residues long. Germline CDR1 and CDR2: MNHEY and SMNVEV (reference sequence). V was clipped by 7 bases and J by 5 bases; unmatched bases: 12. The CDR3 sequence: CASISGTRFETGELFF. The DNA for the CDR3 is TGTGCCAGCATCTCCGGGACTAGGTTTGAGACCGGGGAGCTGTTTTTT.

This chain uses TRBV6-5 with TRBJ2-7, with 9 bases aligning to TRBD2. V shed 0 bases, J shed 3 bases, and the junction held 3 bases outside the gene matches. The CDR3 totals 15 residues. Germline V gene lookup returns CDR1 MNHEY and CDR2 SVGAGI. CDR3 protein: CASSYSNSGGYEQYF. Written as DNA, the CDR3 is TGTGCCAGCAGTTACTCGAATAGCGGGGGCTACGAGCAGTACTTC.

Concerning this clonotype itself: A junction end diverges from the germline sequence, so it may reflect a read error. This sequence joins TRBV5-1 and TRBJ1-2; D remains ambiguous. The CDR3 covers 15 residues. The V gene's germline CDR1 is SGHRS and CDR2 YFSETQ. The CDR3 DNA reads TGCGCCAGCAGCAACCAGGTGATAGCTAACTATGGCTACATCTTC. Translation: CASSNQVIANYGYIF. Supplemented by reference TRBV5-1 and TRBJ1-2, the full variable domain reads KAGVTQTPRYLIKTRGQQVTLSCSPISGHRSVSWYQQTPGQGLQFLFEYFSETQRNKGNFPGRFSGRQFSNSRSEMNVSTLELGDSALYLCASSNQVIANYGYIFGSGTRLTVV.

The table lists this clonotype with many counts. J is TRBJ2-2 and V is TRBV28; 12 bases are shared with TRBD2. Trimming cost V 5 bases and J 0 bases; bases outside gene matches: 10. The germline V gene has CDR1 MDHEN and CDR2 SYDVKM. This CDR3 contains 19 residues. The CDR3 loop reads CASSPTPTSGGPNTGELFF. Here the CDR3 DNA reads TGTGCCAGCAGTCCCACCCCGACTAGCGGGGGCCCGAACACCGGGGAGCTGTTTTTT.

This clonotype was recorded many times. The CDR3 is CASSITGTLETEAFF. DNA for the CDR3: TGTGCCAGCAGCATCACCGGGACCCTAGAAACTGAAGCTTTCTTT. The chain links TRBV9 to TRBJ1-1, with D tentatively TRBD1 (5 bases). V lost 4 bases, J lost 5 bases, and 18 bases lay in between. Germline V gene sequence: CDR1 SGDLS, CDR2 YYNGEE. The CDR3 runs 15 residues.

This clonotype was counted between two and nine times. This rearrangement joins TRBV9 to TRBJ2-3, with TRBD2 matching over 11 bases. CDR1 and CDR2 (germline): SGDLS, YYNGEE. This CDR3 region has 18 residues. V lost 4 bases, J lost 3 bases, and 13 bases stayed unmatched. DNA of the CDR3: TGTGCCAGCAGCCTTACACCCACTAGCGGGAGTGAAACAGATACGCAGTATTTT. This codes for CASSLTPTSGSETDTQYF.

CDR3 DNA sequence: TGTGCCAGTAGTATCTTTCCGAATGAGCAGTTCTTC. Amino acid sequence: CASSIFPNEQFF. The chain joins TRBV19 to TRBJ2-1; unclear D gene. Trimming shortened V by 3 bases and J by 7 bases, and 7 bases separated the two germline ends. CDR1 and CDR2 from the germline V gene are LNHDA and SQIVND (reference sequence). There are 12 residues in the CDR3.

The rearrangement uses TRBV4-3 and TRBJ2-5; D call uncertain. The CDR3 runs 14 residues. Germline loops: CDR1 LGHNA, CDR2 YSLEER. Trimming took off 1 base at V and 1 base at J, with 7 bases between the two ends. CDR3 sequence (DNA): TGCGCCAGCAGCCAAGCGGGCTTCCAAGAGACCCAGTACTTC. It yields the protein CASSQAGFQETQYF.

This clonotype was detected once. V is TRBV27 and J is TRBJ1-6; no clear D. Germline CDR1 is MNHEY and CDR2 is SMNVEV (reference sequence). This CDR3 contains 16 residues. The ends were cut back, 3 bases at V and 0 bases at J, with 9 bases in the middle. The CDR3 is CASSFGRSSYNSPLHF. In nucleotides, the CDR3 is TGTGCCAGCAGTTTTGGTCGGAGCTCCTATAATTCACCCCTCCACTTT.

In this sample, this clonotype turned up a few times. The CDR3 DNA is TGTGCCAGCAGTTCCCCACTCATGAACACTGAAGCTTTCTTT. Its protein product is CASSSPLMNTEAFF. The rearrangement links TRBV12-3 or TRBV12-4 to TRBJ1-1, with D unresolved. V lost 4 bases and J 0 bases, leaving 9 bases between the germline ends. This CDR3 is 14 amino acids long.

This clonotype was seen ten or more times. V gene TRBV11-1 combines with J gene TRBJ2-1; 11 bases are shared with TRBD2. CDR1 is SGHAT, CDR2 FQDESV, per germline (reference sequence). The V gene end was trimmed by 4 bases and the J gene end by 7 bases; junction bases not matched to a gene: 6. This CDR3 contains 15 residues. The CDR3 bases are TGTGCCAGCAGCTCCAGACTAGCGGGACAGAATGAGCAGTTCTTC. Protein: CASSSRLAGQNEQFF.

This clonotype was found many times. Sequence at one end of the junction differs from germline and may be a read error. The chain couples TRBV7-2 to TRBJ2-1; 8 nucleotides line up with TRBD2. Germline CDR1 and CDR2: SGHTA and FQGNSA. There are 16 residues in the CDR3. CDR3: CASTLTSGVVYNEQFF. The CDR3 DNA reads as TGTGCCAGCACCTTAACTAGCGGAGTGGTGTACAATGAGCAGTTCTTC.

This clonotype was seen only once. The V gene is TRBV20-1, the J gene TRBJ2-3; 14 bases match TRBD2. V was clipped by 4 bases and J by 1 base; unmatched bases: 13. CDR3 size: 19 residues. Germline V CDR1 and CDR2: DFQATT, SNEGSKA (reference sequence). The CDR3 DNA reads as TGCAGTGCTACCGGGACTAGCGGGAGTTGGGGCGGGGGCACAGATACGCAGTATTTT. This codes for CSATGTSGSWGGGTDTQYF.

The J gene is TRBJ2-7, the V gene TRBV12-3 or TRBV12-4; D may be TRBD1 (6 bases). Trimming shortened V by 5 bases and J by 2 bases, and 13 bases separated the two germline ends. The CDR3 has 14 amino acids. The CDR3 is CASSLGDTPYEQYF. The CDR3 DNA sequence: TGTGCCAGCAGTCTCGGGGACACCCCCTACGAGCAGTACTTC.

This clonotype showed up just a few times. This may stem from a read error, because a much larger clone lies one nucleotide away. V gene TRBV7-9 combines with J gene TRBJ2-5; no clear D gene. This CDR3 spans 15 amino acids. Germline assignment: CDR1 SEHNR and CDR2 FQNEAQ (reference sequence). The ends were cut back, 2 bases at V and 5 bases at J, with 15 bases in the middle. CDR3 protein: CASSLSASDGETQYF. CDR3 nucleotide sequence: TGTGCCAGCAGCTTAAGCGCTAGTGATGGGGAGACCCAGTACTTC.

This clonotype has ten or more counts. This chain uses TRBV5-1 with TRBJ2-6, with D maybe TRBD2 (6 bases). The CDR3 contains 16 residues. The germline V gene encodes CDR1 SGHRS and CDR2 YFSETQ. Trimming pared 0 bases from V and 3 bases from J, leaving 10 bases between. CDR3 sequence: CASSLGGNYGANVLTF. CDR3 DNA: TGCGCCAGCAGCTTGGGCGGGAATTATGGGGCCAACGTCCTGACTTTC.

This clonotype has ten or more counts. This chain uses TRBV7-9 with TRBJ2-7, with D tentatively TRBD1 (6 bases). Germline CDR1 is SEHNR and CDR2 is FQNEAQ (reference sequence). CDR3 length: 13 amino acids. V lost 5 bases, J lost 6 bases, and 14 bases lay in between. This CDR3 is CASSGMQGSEQYF. Here the CDR3 DNA reads TGTGCCAGCAGCGGAATGCAGGGGAGCGAGCAGTACTTC. Complete variable domain (other parts from reference TRBV7-9 and TRBJ2-7): DTGVSQNPRHKITKRGQNVTFRCDPISEHNRLYWYRQTLGQGPEFLTYFQNEAQLEKSRLLSDRFSAERPKGSFSTLEIQRTEQGDSAMYLCASSGMQGSEQYFGPGTRLTVT.

At least ten counts were recorded for this clonotype. This sequence joins TRBV18 and TRBJ2-5, with a possible D match to TRBD1 (5 bases). Germline V CDR1 and CDR2: KGHSH, LQKENI. This CDR3 has 13 amino acids. Deletions cut 2 bases from V and 4 bases from J, with 8 bases between. The CDR3 DNA reads as TGTGCCAGCTCACCAGGGGCGCCAGAGACCCAGTACTTC. Encoded protein: CASSPGAPETQYF.

This clonotype has at least ten counts. The chain employs TRBV28 and TRBJ1-3; TRBD1 matches 7 bases. Germline CDR1 MDHEN, CDR2 SYDVKM. Trimming removed 5 bases from V and 2 bases from J; junction bases left unmatched: 6. There are 15 residues in the CDR3. The CDR3 spells CASSAGTATGNTIYF. CDR3 coding DNA: TGTGCCAGCAGTGCGGGGACAGCAACTGGAAACACCATATATTTT.

This clonotype was detected only a few times. The chain joins TRBV20-1 to TRBJ2-2; possibly TRBD2 for D (6 bases). Trimming took 3 bases from V and 2 from J, leaving 13 bases between them. The germline CDR1 and CDR2 sequences are DFQATT and SNEGSKA (reference sequence). CDR3 length: 15 residues. The CDR3 loop is CSASAGSSNTGELFF. In nucleotides, the CDR3 is TGCAGTGCTAGTGCCGGGAGTAGTAACACCGGGGAGCTGTTTTTT.

This clonotype was found many times. V is TRBV7-9 and J is TRBJ1-5; 11 bases line up with TRBD1. CDR1 and CDR2 from the germline V gene are SEHNR and FQNEAQ (reference sequence). V gave up 4 bases and J gave up 5 bases; unmatched junction bases: 4. CDR3 length equals 15 residues. CDR3 coding DNA: TGTGCCAGCAGCTCTGGACAGGGGGCCTATCAGCCCCAGCATTTT. This translates into CASSSGQGAYQPQHF.

This clonotype was recorded at least ten times. The V gene is TRBV11-1, the J gene TRBJ2-1, with D perhaps TRBD1 or TRBD2 (5 bases each). Germline V lookup: CDR1 SGHAT, CDR2 FQDESV (reference sequence). The length of the CDR3 is 15 residues. Trimming took off 7 bases at V and 5 bases at J, with 18 bases between the two ends. The CDR3: CASTAMGPLDNEQFF. The DNA for the CDR3 is TGTGCCAGCACCGCGATGGGACCGCTAGACAATGAGCAGTTCTTC.

Many counts were recorded for this clonotype. The chain has TRBV7-2 and TRBJ2-7; D gene unclear. The germline V gene has CDR1 SGHTA and CDR2 FQGNSA. Trimming left V 10 bases short and J 4 bases short, with 17 bases between. The CDR3 covers 13 residues. The CDR3 DNA is TGTGCCACCGAGAGACCGGGCTCGTACGAGCAGTACTTC. Translated, it gives CATERPGSYEQYF.

This clonotype was counted ten times or more. The chain joins TRBV11-3 to TRBJ2-7; 9 bases match TRBD1. Per germline, CDR1 SGHNT and CDR2 YENEEA. The CDR3 runs 15 residues. Losses at the gene ends were 4 bases for V and 3 bases for J; bases not matched to a gene: 7. CDR3 region: CASSSPWGQGYEQYF. Here the CDR3 DNA reads TGTGCCAGCAGCTCGCCTTGGGGACAGGGCTACGAGCAGTACTTC.

This clonotype was seen many times. The rearrangement uses TRBV24-1 and TRBJ2-3; D possibly corresponds to TRBD2 (5 bases). CDR3 length equals 15 residues. Per germline, CDR1 KGHDR and CDR2 SFDVKD. Between the trimmed V and J ends, which lost 5 bases and 6 bases, there was a span of 17 bases. The CDR3, as DNA: TGTGCCACCAGTGGCCATTACCCCGGCGGGGATACGCAGTATTTT. Its protein product is CATSGHYPGGDTQYF.

This clonotype was counted ten times or more. This chain connects TRBV18 to TRBJ2-7; no definite D call. CDR1 is KGHSH, CDR2 LQKENI, per germline. V lost 2 bases, J lost 5 bases, and 4 bases lay in between. The CDR3 covers 11 residues. The CDR3 loop reads CASSPAHEQYF. Written as DNA, the CDR3 is TGTGCCAGCTCACCAGCCCACGAGCAGTACTTC.

CDR3 protein: CASSEPGTESNQPQHF. The CDR3, as DNA: TGTGCCAGCAGTGAACCCGGGACGGAGAGCAATCAGCCCCAGCATTTT. V and J are TRBV25-1 and TRBJ1-5; a possible D gene is TRBD1 (5 bases). The CDR3 has 16 residues. CDR1 MGHDK and CDR2 SYGVNS come from the germline V gene. Deletions cut 2 bases from V and 1 base from J, with 12 bases between.

This clonotype was found many times. V usage is TRBV28 and J usage is TRBJ1-5; D is unresolved. Germline V gives CDR1 MDHEN, CDR2 SYDVKM. Trimming stripped 6 bases from V and 4 bases from J, with 10 bases between. This CDR3 has 13 residues. CDR3 nucleotides: TGTGCCAGCAGGTTCACAGAGAATCAGCCCCAGCATTTT. This sequence encodes CASRFTENQPQHF.

The CDR3 DNA sequence: TGCGCCAGCAGCTTGGCCCGTGGACAGCGTAGTTGCTACACCTTC. Its protein is CASSLARGQRSCYTF. The chain combines TRBV5-1 with TRBJ1-2, with D possibly TRBD1 on 6 matching bases. The CDR3 consists of 15 residues. Trimming left V 0 bases short and J 9 bases short, with 18 bases between. Germline assignment: CDR1 SGHRS and CDR2 YFSETQ.

The chain uses TRBV14 and TRBJ2-7, with D perhaps matching TRBD2 (5 bases). CDR1 is SGHDN and CDR2 is FVKESK in the germline V gene. V dropped 0 bases and J dropped 0 bases, with 24 bases sitting between them. The CDR3 covers 20 residues. The CDR3 spells CASSQDRGAVRYGSSYEQYF. The CDR3 DNA reads as TGTGCCAGCAGCCAAGACCGGGGAGCGGTTAGGTACGGAAGCTCCTACGAGCAGTACTTC.